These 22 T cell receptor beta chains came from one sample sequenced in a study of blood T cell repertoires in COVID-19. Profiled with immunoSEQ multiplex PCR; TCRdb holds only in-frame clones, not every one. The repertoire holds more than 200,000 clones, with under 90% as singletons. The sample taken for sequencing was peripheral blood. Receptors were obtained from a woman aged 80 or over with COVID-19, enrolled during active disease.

The CDR3 spells CATTWTGDEKLFF. The CDR3 nucleotides are TGTGCCACCACCTGGACAGGGGACGAAAAACTGTTTTTT. This chain uses TRBV28 with TRBJ1-4; the match to TRBD1 covers 9 bases. With V trimmed by 10 bases and J by 8 bases, 8 bases remained unmatched. The germline CDR1 and CDR2 sequences are MDHEN and SYDVKM. The CDR3 runs to 13 residues.

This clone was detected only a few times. The DNA for the CDR3 is TGTGCCAATGCCCACCGGGTGGTAGCGGGGGATTACGAGCAGTACGTC. Translated, it gives CANAHRVVAGDYEQYV. V is TRBV7-9 and J is TRBJ2-7; 9 positions agree with TRBD2. The CDR3 length is 16 residues. J lost 4 bases, V lost 10 bases, and 17 bases had no gene match. Germline-derived CDR1 and CDR2 are SEHNR and FQNEAQ (reference sequence).

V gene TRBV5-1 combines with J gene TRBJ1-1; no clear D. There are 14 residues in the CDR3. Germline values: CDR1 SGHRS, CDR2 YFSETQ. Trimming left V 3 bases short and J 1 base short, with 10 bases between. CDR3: CASSSRPSNTEAFF. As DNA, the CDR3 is TGCGCCAGCAGCTCGAGGCCATCGAACACTGAAGCTTTCTTT.

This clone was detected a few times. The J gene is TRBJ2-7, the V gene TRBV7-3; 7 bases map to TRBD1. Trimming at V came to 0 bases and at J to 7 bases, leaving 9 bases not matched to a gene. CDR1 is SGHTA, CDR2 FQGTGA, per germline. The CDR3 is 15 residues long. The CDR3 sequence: CASSLTGTAVGEQYF. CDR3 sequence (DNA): TGTGCCAGCAGCTTAACAGGGACAGCGGTGGGGGAGCAGTACTTC.

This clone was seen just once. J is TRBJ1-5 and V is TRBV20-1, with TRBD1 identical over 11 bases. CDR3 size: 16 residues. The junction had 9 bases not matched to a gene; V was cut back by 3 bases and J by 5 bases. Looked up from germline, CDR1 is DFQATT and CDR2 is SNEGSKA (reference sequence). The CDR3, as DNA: TGCAGTGCTAGTTTTCCGGGACAGGGGGAAGATCAGCCCCAGCATTTT. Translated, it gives CSASFPGQGEDQPQHF.

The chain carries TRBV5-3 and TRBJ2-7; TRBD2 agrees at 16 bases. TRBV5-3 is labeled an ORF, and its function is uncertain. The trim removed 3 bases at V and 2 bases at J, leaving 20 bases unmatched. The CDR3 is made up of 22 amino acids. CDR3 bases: TGTGCCAGAAGCTACTCCCCGAATTTCGGGACTAGCGGGGGGGCCCCTCCCTACGAGCAGTACTTC. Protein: CARSYSPNFGTSGGAPPYEQYF.

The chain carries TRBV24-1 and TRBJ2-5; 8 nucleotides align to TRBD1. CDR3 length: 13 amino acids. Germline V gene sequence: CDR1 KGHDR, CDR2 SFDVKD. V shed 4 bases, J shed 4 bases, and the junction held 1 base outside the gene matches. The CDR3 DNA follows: TGTGCCACCAGTGACAGGGGGCGAGAGACCCAGTACTTC. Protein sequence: CATSDRGRETQYF.

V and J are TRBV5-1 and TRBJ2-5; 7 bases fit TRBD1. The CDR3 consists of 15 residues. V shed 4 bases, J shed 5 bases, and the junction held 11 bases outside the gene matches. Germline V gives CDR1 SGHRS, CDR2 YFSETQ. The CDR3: CASSPRTDRAETQYF. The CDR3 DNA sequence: TGCGCCAGCAGCCCTAGAACTGACAGGGCGGAGACCCAGTACTTC. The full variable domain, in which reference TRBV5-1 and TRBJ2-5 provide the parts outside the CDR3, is KAGVTQTPRYLIKTRGQQVTLSCSPISGHRSVSWYQQTPGQGLQFLFEYFSETQRNKGNFPGRFSGRQFSNSRSEMNVSTLELGDSALYLCASSPRTDRAETQYFGPGTRLLVL.

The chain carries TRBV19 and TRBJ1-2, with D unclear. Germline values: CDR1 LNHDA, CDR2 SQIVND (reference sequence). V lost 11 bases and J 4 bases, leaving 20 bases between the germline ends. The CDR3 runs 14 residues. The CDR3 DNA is TGTGCCGCCCGGTGGGCAGCTAATAGCTATGGCTACACCTTC. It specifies CAARWAANSYGYTF.

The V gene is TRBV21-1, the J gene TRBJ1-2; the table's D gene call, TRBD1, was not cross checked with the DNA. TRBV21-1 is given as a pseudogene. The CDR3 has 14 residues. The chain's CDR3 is CASSKVMTGDGYTF. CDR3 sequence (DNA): TGTGCCAGCAGCAAAGTAATGACAGGGGATGGCTACACCTTC.

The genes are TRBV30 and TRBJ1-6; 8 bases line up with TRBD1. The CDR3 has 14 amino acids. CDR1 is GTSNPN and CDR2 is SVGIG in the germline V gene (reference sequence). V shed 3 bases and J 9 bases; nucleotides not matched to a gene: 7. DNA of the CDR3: TGTGCCTGGAGAGGACAGGGAGGTGTTTCACCCCTCCACTTT. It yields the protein CAWRGQGGVSPLHF.

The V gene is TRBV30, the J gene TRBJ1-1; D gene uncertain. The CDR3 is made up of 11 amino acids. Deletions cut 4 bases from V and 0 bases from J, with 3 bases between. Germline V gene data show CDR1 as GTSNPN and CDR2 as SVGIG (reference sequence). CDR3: CAWNMNTEAFF. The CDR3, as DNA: TGTGCCTGGAATATGAACACTGAAGCTTTCTTT.

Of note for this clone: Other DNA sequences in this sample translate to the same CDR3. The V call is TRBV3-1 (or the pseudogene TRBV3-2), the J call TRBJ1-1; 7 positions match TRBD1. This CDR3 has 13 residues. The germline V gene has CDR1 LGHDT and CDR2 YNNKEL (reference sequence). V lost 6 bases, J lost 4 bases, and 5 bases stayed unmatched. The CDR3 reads CASSTTGVTEAFF. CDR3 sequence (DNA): TGTGCCAGCAGTACCACAGGGGTCACTGAAGCTTTCTTT.

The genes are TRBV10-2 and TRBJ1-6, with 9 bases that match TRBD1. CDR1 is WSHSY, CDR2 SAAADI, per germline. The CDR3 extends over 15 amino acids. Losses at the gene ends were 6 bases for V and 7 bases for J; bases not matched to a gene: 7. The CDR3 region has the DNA TGCGCCAGCAGCCTTGAAGACAGGGGGAATTCACCCCTCCACTTT. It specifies CASSLEDRGNSPLHF.

The CDR3 sequence: CSVAHYNEQFF. The CDR3 bases are TGCAGCGTTGCCCACTACAATGAGCAGTTCTTC. This sequence joins TRBV29-1 and TRBJ2-1; D is undetermined. Germline CDR1 SQVTM, CDR2 ANQGSEA. The CDR3 contains 11 residues. Trimming cost V 4 bases and J 3 bases, with 4 bases left between them.

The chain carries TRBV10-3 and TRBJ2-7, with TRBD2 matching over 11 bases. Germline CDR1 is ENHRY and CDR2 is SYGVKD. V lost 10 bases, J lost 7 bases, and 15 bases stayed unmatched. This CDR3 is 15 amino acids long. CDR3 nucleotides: TGTGCCACCGGAAGGGAGACTAGCGGGACTTCGGAGCAGTACTTC. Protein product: CATGRETSGTSEQYF.

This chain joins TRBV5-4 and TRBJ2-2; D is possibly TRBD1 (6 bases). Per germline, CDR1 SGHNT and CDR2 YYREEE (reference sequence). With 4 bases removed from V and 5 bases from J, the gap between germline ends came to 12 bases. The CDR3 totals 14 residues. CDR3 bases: TGTGCCAGCAGCCGGGACACAATAACCGGGGAGCTGTTTTTT. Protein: CASSRDTITGELFF.

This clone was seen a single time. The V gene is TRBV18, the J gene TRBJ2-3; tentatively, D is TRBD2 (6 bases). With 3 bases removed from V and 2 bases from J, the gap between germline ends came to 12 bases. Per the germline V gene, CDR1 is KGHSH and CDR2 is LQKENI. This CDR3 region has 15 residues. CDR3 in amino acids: CASSPQGLNTDTQYF. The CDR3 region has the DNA TGTGCCAGCTCACCTCAAGGACTAAACACAGATACGCAGTATTTT. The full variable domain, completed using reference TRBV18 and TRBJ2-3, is NAGVMQNPRHLVRRRGQEARLRCSPMKGHSHVYWYRQLPEEGLKFMVYLQKENIIDESGMPKERFSAEFPKEGPSILRIQQVVRGDSAAYFCASSPQGLNTDTQYFGPGTRLTVL.

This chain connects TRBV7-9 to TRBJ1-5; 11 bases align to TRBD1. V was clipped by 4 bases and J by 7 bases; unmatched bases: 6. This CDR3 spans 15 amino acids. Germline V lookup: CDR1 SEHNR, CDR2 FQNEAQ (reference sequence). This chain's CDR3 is CASSSGQGAVQPQHF. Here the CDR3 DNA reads TGTGCCAGCAGCTCCGGACAGGGGGCTGTACAGCCCCAGCATTTT.

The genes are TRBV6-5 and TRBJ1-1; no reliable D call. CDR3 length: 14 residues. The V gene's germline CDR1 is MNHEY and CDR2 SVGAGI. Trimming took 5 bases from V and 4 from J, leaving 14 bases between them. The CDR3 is CASSPIIESTEAFF. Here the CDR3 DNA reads TGTGCCAGCAGTCCCATAATTGAGAGCACTGAAGCTTTCTTT.

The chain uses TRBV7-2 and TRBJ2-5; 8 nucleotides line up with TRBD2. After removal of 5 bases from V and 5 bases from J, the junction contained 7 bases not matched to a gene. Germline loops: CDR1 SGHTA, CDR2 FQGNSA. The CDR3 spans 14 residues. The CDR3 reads CASSARREGETQYF. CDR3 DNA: TGTGCCAGCAGCGCCCGTCGGGAGGGGGAGACCCAGTACTTC.

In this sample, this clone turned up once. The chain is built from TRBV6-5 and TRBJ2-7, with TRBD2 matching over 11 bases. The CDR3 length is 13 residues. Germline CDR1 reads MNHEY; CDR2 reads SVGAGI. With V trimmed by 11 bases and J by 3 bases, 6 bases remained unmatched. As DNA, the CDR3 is TGTGCCTGTGGGCTAGCGGGGGGCTACGAGCAGTACTTC. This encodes CACGLAGGYEQYF.